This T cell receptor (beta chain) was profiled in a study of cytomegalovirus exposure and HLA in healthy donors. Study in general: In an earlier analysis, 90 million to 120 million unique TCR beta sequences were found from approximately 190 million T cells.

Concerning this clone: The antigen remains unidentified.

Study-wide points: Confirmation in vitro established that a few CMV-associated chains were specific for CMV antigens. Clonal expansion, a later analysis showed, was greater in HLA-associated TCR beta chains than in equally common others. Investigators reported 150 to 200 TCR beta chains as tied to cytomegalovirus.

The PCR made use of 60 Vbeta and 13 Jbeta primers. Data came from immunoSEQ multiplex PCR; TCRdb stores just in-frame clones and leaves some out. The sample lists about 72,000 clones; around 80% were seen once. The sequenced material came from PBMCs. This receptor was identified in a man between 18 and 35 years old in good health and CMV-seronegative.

The CDR3 loop is CASSLFPGGNTIYF. The CDR3 DNA follows: TGTGCCAGCAGCTTATTCCCGGGAGGAAACACCATATATTTT. The rearrangement uses TRBV7-2 and TRBJ1-3; unclear D gene. The CDR3 length is 14 residues. V was pared by 2 bases and J by 4 bases, with 9 bases between. Germline CDR1 SGHTA, CDR2 FQGNSA.